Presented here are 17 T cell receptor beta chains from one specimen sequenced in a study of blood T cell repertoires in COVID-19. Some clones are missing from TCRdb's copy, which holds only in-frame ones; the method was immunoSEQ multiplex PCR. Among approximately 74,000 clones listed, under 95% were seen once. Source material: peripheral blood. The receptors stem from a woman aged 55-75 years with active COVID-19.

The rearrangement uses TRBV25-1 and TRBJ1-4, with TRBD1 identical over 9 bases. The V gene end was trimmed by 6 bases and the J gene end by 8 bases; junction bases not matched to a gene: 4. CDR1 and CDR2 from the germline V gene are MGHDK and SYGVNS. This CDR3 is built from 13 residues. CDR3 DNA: TGTGCCAGCAGGGGGACAGGGAAAGAAAAACTGTTTTTT. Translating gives CASRGTGKEKLFF.

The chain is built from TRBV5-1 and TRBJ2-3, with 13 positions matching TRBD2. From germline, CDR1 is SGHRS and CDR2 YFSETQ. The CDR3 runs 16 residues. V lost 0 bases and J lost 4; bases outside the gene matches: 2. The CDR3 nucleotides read TGCGCCAGCAGCTTGGGACTAGCGGGAGGAGCAGATACGCAGTATTTT. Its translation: CASSLGLAGGADTQYF.

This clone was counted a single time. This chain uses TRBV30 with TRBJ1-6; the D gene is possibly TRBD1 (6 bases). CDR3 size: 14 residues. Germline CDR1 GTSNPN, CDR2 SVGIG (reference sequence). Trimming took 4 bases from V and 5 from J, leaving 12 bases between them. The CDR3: CAWTYREHNSPLHF. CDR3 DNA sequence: TGTGCCTGGACGTACAGGGAACATAATTCACCCCTCCACTTT. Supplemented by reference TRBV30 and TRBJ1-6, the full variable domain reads SQTIHQWPATLVQPVGSPLSLECTVEGTSNPNLYWYRQAAGRGLQLLFYSVGIGQISSEVPQNLSASRPQDRQFILSSKKLLLSDSGFYLCAWTYREHNSPLHFGNGTRLTVT.

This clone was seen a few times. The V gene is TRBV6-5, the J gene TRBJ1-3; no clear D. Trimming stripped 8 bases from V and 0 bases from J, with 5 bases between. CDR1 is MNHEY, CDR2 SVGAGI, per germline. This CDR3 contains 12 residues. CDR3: CASVYSGNTIYF. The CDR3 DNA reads TGTGCCAGCGTCTACTCTGGAAACACCATATATTTT.

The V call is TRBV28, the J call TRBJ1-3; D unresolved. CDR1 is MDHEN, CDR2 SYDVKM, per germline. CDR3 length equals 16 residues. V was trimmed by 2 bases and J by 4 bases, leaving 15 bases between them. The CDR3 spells CASSLLPRLAGNTIYF. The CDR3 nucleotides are TGTGCCAGCAGTTTACTGCCGAGGCTGGCGGGAAACACCATATATTTT.

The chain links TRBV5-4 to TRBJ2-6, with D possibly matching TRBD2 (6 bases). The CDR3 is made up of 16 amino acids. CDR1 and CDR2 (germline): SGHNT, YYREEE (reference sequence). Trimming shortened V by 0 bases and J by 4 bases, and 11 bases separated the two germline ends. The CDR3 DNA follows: TGTGCCAGCAGCTTGGGTAGGGAGGTAGGGGCCAACGTCCTGACTTTC. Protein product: CASSLGREVGANVLTF.

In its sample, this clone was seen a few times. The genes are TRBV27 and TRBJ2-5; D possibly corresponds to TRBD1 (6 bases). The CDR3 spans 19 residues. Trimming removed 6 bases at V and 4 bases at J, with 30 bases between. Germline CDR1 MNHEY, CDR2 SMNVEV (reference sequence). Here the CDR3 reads CASSQDRSSGVSRRETQYF. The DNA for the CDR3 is TGTGCCAGCAGCCAAGACAGGTCGTCTGGGGTCTCAAGAAGAGAGACCCAGTACTTC.

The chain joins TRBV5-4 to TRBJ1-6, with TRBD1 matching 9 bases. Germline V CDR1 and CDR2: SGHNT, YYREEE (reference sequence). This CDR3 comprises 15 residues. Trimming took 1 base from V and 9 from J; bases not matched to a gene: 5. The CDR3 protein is CASSLPGQGSSPLHF. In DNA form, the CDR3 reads TGTGCCAGCAGCTTGCCGGGACAGGGATCTTCACCCCTCCACTTT.

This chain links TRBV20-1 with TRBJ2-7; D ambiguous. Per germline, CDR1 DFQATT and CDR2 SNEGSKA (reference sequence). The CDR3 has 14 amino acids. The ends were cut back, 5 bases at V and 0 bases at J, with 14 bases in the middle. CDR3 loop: CSAGASQSSYEQYF. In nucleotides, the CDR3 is TGCAGTGCTGGTGCGAGCCAAAGCTCCTACGAGCAGTACTTC.

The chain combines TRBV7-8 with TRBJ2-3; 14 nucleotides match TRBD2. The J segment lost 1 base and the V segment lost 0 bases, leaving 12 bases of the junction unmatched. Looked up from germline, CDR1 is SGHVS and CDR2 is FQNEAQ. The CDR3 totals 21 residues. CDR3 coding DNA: TGTGCCAGCAGCTTAGCCCCGTCCGGGACTAGCGGGAGTGAGGGCACAGATACGCAGTATTTT. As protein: CASSLAPSGTSGSEGTDTQYF.

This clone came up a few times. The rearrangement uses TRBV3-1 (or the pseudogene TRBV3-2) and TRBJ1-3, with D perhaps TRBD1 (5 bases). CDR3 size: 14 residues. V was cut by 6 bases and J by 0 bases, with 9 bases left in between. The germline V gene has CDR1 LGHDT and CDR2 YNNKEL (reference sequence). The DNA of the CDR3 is TGTGCCAGCAGTCCCAGGGCCTCTGGAAACACCATATATTTT. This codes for CASSPRASGNTIYF.

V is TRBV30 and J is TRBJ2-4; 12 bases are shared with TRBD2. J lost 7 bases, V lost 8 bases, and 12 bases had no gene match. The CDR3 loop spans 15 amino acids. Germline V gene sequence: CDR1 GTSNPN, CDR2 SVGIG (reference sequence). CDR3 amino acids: CASWGTGLAGNIQYF. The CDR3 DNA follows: TGTGCCAGCTGGGGAACGGGACTAGCGGGCAACATTCAGTACTTC.

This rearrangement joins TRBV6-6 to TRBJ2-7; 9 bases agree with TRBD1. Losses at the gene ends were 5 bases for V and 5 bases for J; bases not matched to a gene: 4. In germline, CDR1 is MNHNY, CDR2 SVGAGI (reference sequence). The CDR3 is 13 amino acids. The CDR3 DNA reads TGTGCCAGCAGTGGGGGACAGGGAAACGAGCAGTACTTC. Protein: CASSGGQGNEQYF.

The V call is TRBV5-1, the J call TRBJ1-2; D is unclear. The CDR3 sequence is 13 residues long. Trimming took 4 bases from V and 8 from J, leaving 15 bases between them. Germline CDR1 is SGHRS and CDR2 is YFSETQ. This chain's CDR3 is CASSPALRSGYTF. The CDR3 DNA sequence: TGCGCCAGCAGCCCCGCCCTGCGGAGCGGCTACACCTTC. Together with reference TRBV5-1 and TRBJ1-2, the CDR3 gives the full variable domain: KAGVTQTPRYLIKTRGQQVTLSCSPISGHRSVSWYQQTPGQGLQFLFEYFSETQRNKGNFPGRFSGRQFSNSRSEMNVSTLELGDSALYLCASSPALRSGYTFGSGTRLTVV.

Here the CDR3 DNA reads TGTGCAAGTCGCTTTTCTGGGTCGGTAGCTTGTGTCTCCTACAATGAGCAGTTCTTC. It is translated as CASRFSGSVACVSYNEQFF. The chain has TRBV12-2 and TRBJ2-1; the table names TRBD2, a call not compared with the DNA. TRBV12-2 is flagged as a pseudogene. The CDR3 is made up of 19 amino acids.

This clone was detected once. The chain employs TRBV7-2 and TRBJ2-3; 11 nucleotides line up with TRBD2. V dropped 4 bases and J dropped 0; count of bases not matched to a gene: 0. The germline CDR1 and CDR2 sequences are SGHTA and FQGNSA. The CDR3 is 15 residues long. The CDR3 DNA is TGTGCCAGCAGCTGGACTAGCGGGAGCACAGATACGCAGTATTTT. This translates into CASSWTSGSTDTQYF.

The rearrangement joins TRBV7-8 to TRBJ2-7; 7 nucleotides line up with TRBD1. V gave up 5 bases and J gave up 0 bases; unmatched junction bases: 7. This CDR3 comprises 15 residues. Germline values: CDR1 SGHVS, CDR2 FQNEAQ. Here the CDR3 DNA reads TGTGCCAGCAGCACGACAGGGTTTGCCTCCTACGAGCAGTACTTC. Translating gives CASSTTGFASYEQYF. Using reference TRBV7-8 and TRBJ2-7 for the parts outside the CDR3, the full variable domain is GAGVSQSPRYKVAKRGQDVALRCDPISGHVSLFWYQQALGQGPEFLTYFQNEAQLDKSGLPSDRFFAERPEGSVSTLKIQRTQQEDSAVYLCASSTTGFASYEQYFGPGTRLTVT.